One and the same sample provided the 9 T cell receptor beta chains below, sequenced in a study of identical twins. Each CDR3 protein gets one entry after TCRdb re-called the 5' RACE reads with MiXCR. The data show approximately 220,000 distinct CDR3 sequences, with 6% to 8% seen just once and around 5% held by the top ten. The same specimen was also included in a second study, on yellow fever vaccine responses in identical twins.

Sequencing was done on a sample of CD8+ T cells sorted from blood. The receptors stem from a woman younger than 35 in good health.

This clonotype was observed many times. The chain is built from TRBV27 and TRBJ2-2, with D unclear. This CDR3 spans 14 amino acids. Germline V gives CDR1 MNHEY, CDR2 SMNVEV (reference sequence). The V gene lost 5 bases and the J gene lost 5 bases, with 12 bases spanning the gap. The CDR3 DNA reads as TGTGCCAGCAGTCCGGGTTGGGGAACCGGGGAGCTGTTTTTT. Amino acids: CASSPGWGTGELFF.

This clonotype was seen many times. The chain joins TRBV12-3 or TRBV12-4 to TRBJ2-7; possibly TRBD2 for D (6 bases). The V and J ends lost 3 bases and 2 bases respectively, with 17 bases between them. The CDR3 is 16 amino acids. CDR3 sequence reads: CASSFTPGLLTYEQYF. Written as DNA, the CDR3 is TGTGCCAGCAGTTTTACCCCTGGACTACTGACCTACGAGCAGTACTTC.

The chain is built from TRBV4-1 and TRBJ2-5; 10 bases are a match to TRBD1. This CDR3 contains 15 residues. Looked up from germline, CDR1 is MGHRA and CDR2 is YSYEKL. V shed 7 bases and J 4 bases; nucleotides not matched to a gene: 9. The CDR3 sequence: CASTTRDRGSETQYF. CDR3 DNA: TGCGCCAGCACCACAAGGGACAGGGGATCAGAGACCCAGTACTTC.

This clonotype was observed at least ten times. The genes are TRBV29-1 and TRBJ1-1; TRBD1 might be the D (6 bases). With 7 bases removed from V and 1 base from J, the gap between germline ends came to 10 bases. Germline CDR1 reads SQVTM; CDR2 reads ANQGSEA. The length of the CDR3 is 12 residues. In DNA, the CDR3 is TGCAGCGCCGCGGGACAGAACACTGAAGCTTTCTTT. This encodes CSAAGQNTEAFF. The whole variable domain, remainder taken from reference TRBV29-1 and TRBJ1-1, is SAVISQKPSRDICQRGTSLTIQCQVDSQVTMMFWYRQQPGQSLTLIATANQGSEATYESGFVIDKFPISRPNLTFSTLTVSNMSPEDSSIYLCSAAGQNTEAFFGQGTRLTVV.

There are many counts of this clonotype. V gene TRBV28 combines with J gene TRBJ1-1; 7 bases are shared with TRBD1. The CDR3 runs 11 residues. J lost 8 bases, V lost 6 bases, and 3 bases had no gene match. From germline, CDR1 is MDHEN and CDR2 SYDVKM. The CDR3 loop is CASSDRAEAFF. In DNA form, the CDR3 reads TGTGCCAGCAGCGACAGGGCCGAAGCTTTCTTT.

This clonotype was detected many times. The CDR3 is CSAYSPGQTTYNEQFF. The CDR3 nucleotides are TGCAGTGCTTACTCACCGGGACAGACGACCTACAATGAGCAGTTCTTC. The chain links TRBV20-1 to TRBJ2-1, with 7 bases matching TRBD1. The length of the CDR3 is 16 residues. Germline V gives CDR1 DFQATT, CDR2 SNEGSKA (reference sequence). V lost 5 bases, J lost 2 bases, and 12 bases stayed unmatched.

This clonotype was seen a few times. The chain is built from TRBV10-3 and TRBJ2-2, with D hard to call. This CDR3 region has 14 residues. Germline V lookup: CDR1 ENHRY, CDR2 SYGVKD. Trimming stripped 6 bases from V and 4 bases from J, with 12 bases between. CDR3 in amino acids: CAISPAVSTGELFF. CDR3 DNA sequence: TGTGCCATCAGCCCCGCTGTAAGCACCGGGGAGCTGTTTTTT.

This clonotype has just a few counts. V is TRBV27 and J is TRBJ1-2, with 7 bases aligning to TRBD1. Germline assignment: CDR1 MNHEY and CDR2 SMNVEV (reference sequence). The ends lost 5 bases at V and 4 bases at J; junction bases unmatched: 7. CDR3 length: 14 amino acids. The DNA of the CDR3 is TGTGCCAGCAGTGCAGGGGACAGAACCTATGGCTACACCTTC. Residues: CASSAGDRTYGYTF.

This clonotype was recorded many times. V and J are TRBV2 and TRBJ1-1; D unclear. Germline V gene data show CDR1 as SNHLY and CDR2 as FYNNEI. V was trimmed by 6 bases and J by 3 bases, leaving 11 bases between them. This CDR3 has 13 residues. In nucleotides, the CDR3 is TGTGCCAGCAGAGCGACCTTTTACACTGAAGCTTTCTTT. It yields the protein CASRATFYTEAFF.